Following are 32 T cell receptor beta chains from one sample sequenced in a study of T-cell memory formation after mild COVID-19. TCRdb itself ran the 5' RACE reads through MiXCR, one entry per CDR3 protein. Of around 200,000 distinct CDR3 sequences in the sample, roughly a fifth are singletons; the top ten hold more than 20%. Sequencing was performed on PBMCs or a T cell subset sorted from them (not recorded which). The origin of the receptors is an adult woman who had mild COVID-19 (a few samples of this study predate the infection). Cell type and time point are not known.

The chain is built from TRBV7-9 and TRBJ2-1; 12 bases align to TRBD2. V was clipped by 5 bases and J by 2 bases; unmatched bases: 4. Germline CDR1 reads SEHNR; CDR2 reads FQNEAQ (reference sequence). This CDR3 has 16 amino acids. CDR3 nucleotide sequence: TGTGCCAGCAGCCGATGGACTAGCGGGACCTACAATGAGCAGTTCTTC. It specifies CASSRWTSGTYNEQFF.

V gene TRBV4-3 combines with J gene TRBJ1-2, with 7 positions matching TRBD1. Germline V lookup: CDR1 LGHNA, CDR2 YSLEER. V shed 1 base and J 3 bases; nucleotides not matched to a gene: 5. The CDR3 loop spans 15 amino acids. In DNA form, the CDR3 reads TGCGCCAGCAGCCAAGGGACAGGAGTGTACTATGGCTACACCTTC. Encoded protein: CASSQGTGVYYGYTF.

This sequence joins TRBV25-1 and TRBJ2-3; TRBD2 is a possible D gene (6 bases). Trimming left V 4 bases short and J 6 bases short, with 11 bases between. The CDR3 extends over 13 amino acids. The germline gives CDR1 MGHDK, CDR2 SYGVNS. CDR3 loop: CASSGGTRDTQYF. As DNA, the CDR3 is TGTGCCAGCAGTGGCGGGACCAGGGATACGCAGTATTTT.

In this sample, this clonotype turned up a few times. As DNA, the CDR3 is TGTGCCAGCAGTCCGGGACTCAATGGCCCTAATACGCAGTATTTT. Translation gives CASSPGLNGPNTQYF. The chain employs TRBV6-2 or TRBV6-3 and TRBJ2-3, with D tentatively TRBD2 (6 bases). This CDR3 has 15 amino acids. The germline gives CDR1 MNHEY, CDR2 SVGEGT. V dropped 5 bases and J dropped 7 bases, with 19 bases sitting between them.

Only a few counts were recorded for this clonotype. The chain uses TRBV7-2 and TRBJ2-3, with D perhaps matching TRBD2 (6 bases). V lost 5 bases and J 0 bases, leaving 21 bases between the germline ends. Germline V gene data show CDR1 as SGHTA and CDR2 as FQGNSA. This CDR3 is built from 18 residues. CDR3 nucleotide sequence: TGTGCCAGCAGCCCACGGGACTCCCGATACGCTAGCACAGATACGCAGTATTTT. Its translation: CASSPRDSRYASTDTQYF.

This clonotype was seen only a few times. V usage is TRBV6-5 and J usage is TRBJ1-5; 9 nucleotides align to TRBD1. Germline CDR1 is MNHEY and CDR2 is SVGAGI. This CDR3 has 14 residues. Trimming took 6 bases from V and 4 from J; bases not matched to a gene: 4. CDR3 residues: CASSRQGVNQPQHF. The DNA of the CDR3 is TGTGCCAGCAGCAGACAGGGGGTAAATCAGCCCCAGCATTTT.

This clonotype was seen a handful of times. The rearrangement uses TRBV24-1 and TRBJ2-1, with TRBD1 matching over 8 bases. The junction had 11 bases not matched to a gene; V was cut back by 7 bases and J by 1 base. The CDR3 is 17 residues long. Germline V gene lookup returns CDR1 KGHDR and CDR2 SFDVKD. The CDR3 sequence: CATSGDRGEFSYNEQFF. The DNA of the CDR3 is TGTGCCACCAGCGGAGACAGGGGTGAGTTTTCCTACAATGAGCAGTTCTTC.

In this sample, this clonotype turned up a few times. This rearrangement joins TRBV7-9 to TRBJ2-5; the match to TRBD1 covers 9 bases. V trimming: 5 bases; J trimming: 0 bases; junction bases outside the gene matches: 19. Germline CDR1 SEHNR, CDR2 FQNEAQ (reference sequence). The CDR3 length is 20 residues. DNA of the CDR3: TGTGCCAGCAGCAAAAAAACGGGCACAGGGGGCAGGTTTAACCAAGAGACCCAGTACTTC. Its protein is CASSKKTGTGGRFNQETQYF.

Only a few counts were recorded for this clonotype. The V and J genes are TRBV10-3 and TRBJ2-1; 8 bases are shared with TRBD1. Trimming took 3 bases from V and 2 from J; bases not matched to a gene: 6. CDR3 length: 16 residues. Germline V lookup: CDR1 ENHRY, CDR2 SYGVKD. CDR3 DNA: TGTGCCATCAGTGATCCGGGACAGGATCCCTACAATGAGCAGTTCTTC. Translation: CAISDPGQDPYNEQFF.

The chain uses TRBV12-3 or TRBV12-4 and TRBJ1-4; 9 bases are shared with TRBD1. V lost 6 bases and J lost 0; bases outside the gene matches: 5. The CDR3 is 16 residues long. CDR3 DNA sequence: TGTGCCAGCAGCAGGGACAGGGTCACAACTAATGAAAAACTGTTTTTT. Its translation: CASSRDRVTTNEKLFF.

This clonotype was observed a handful of times. This rearrangement joins TRBV5-1 to TRBJ2-7, with D unclear. The V end lost 6 bases, the J end lost 4 bases, and 20 bases lay between the germline ends. The germline CDR1 and CDR2 sequences are SGHRS and YFSETQ. The CDR3 consists of 15 residues. CDR3 in amino acids: CASKESLRAIYEQYF. CDR3 nucleotide sequence: TGCGCCAGCAAAGAGTCTCTCAGAGCAATTTACGAGCAGTACTTC.

This clonotype was counted between two and nine times. J is TRBJ2-1 and V is TRBV5-1, with D hard to call. CDR1 is SGHRS, CDR2 YFSETQ, per germline. Trimming shortened V by 1 base and J by 0 bases, and 11 bases separated the two germline ends. This CDR3 contains 16 residues. DNA of the CDR3: TGCGCCAGCAGCTTGCTTCAGGTTAACTCCTACAATGAGCAGTTCTTC. It yields the protein CASSLLQVNSYNEQFF.

This clonotype occurred a few times. The chain has TRBV5-6 and TRBJ1-1; 9 bases fit TRBD1. The junction had 7 bases not matched to a gene; V was cut back by 4 bases and J by 0 bases. Per the germline V gene, CDR1 is SGHDT and CDR2 is YYEEEE. This CDR3 comprises 16 residues. CDR3 sequence: CASSGTGTGLNTEAFF. The CDR3 coding sequence is TGTGCCAGCAGCGGGACCGGGACAGGGTTGAACACTGAAGCTTTCTTT.

CDR3 DNA sequence: TGTGCCAGCAGCCCCGCGTCGGGGGAGACCCAGTACTTC. This codes for CASSPASGETQYF. The chain uses TRBV7-2 and TRBJ2-5, with D maybe TRBD2 (5 bases). Germline lookup yields CDR1 SGHTA and CDR2 FQGNSA. Trimming took off 5 bases at V and 5 bases at J, with 12 bases between the two ends. CDR3 size: 13 residues.

In its sample, this clonotype was seen a few times. The chain has TRBV5-4 and TRBJ2-3; 9 bases are a match to TRBD2. The CDR3 is 17 amino acids. Trimming removed 2 bases from V and 6 bases from J; junction bases left unmatched: 13. The germline CDR1 and CDR2 sequences are SGHNT and YYREEE (reference sequence). The CDR3 nucleotides read TGTGCCAGCAGCTTTTTTGGATTTCTAGCGGGGTTGGATACGCAGTATTTT. Translated, it gives CASSFFGFLAGLDTQYF.

The V and J genes are TRBV7-9 and TRBJ2-1; 10 bases are shared with TRBD2. Germline lookup yields CDR1 SEHNR and CDR2 FQNEAQ (reference sequence). The CDR3 consists of 15 residues. V shed 3 bases and J 4 bases; nucleotides not matched to a gene: 3. Written as DNA, the CDR3 is TGTGCCAGCAGCTTTGAGCGGGGGGGATACAATGAGCAGTTCTTC. This gives the protein CASSFERGGYNEQFF.

The chain links TRBV15 to TRBJ2-3; D call uncertain. Germline CDR1 is LNHNV and CDR2 is YYDKDF (reference sequence). This CDR3 spans 13 amino acids. Trimming shortened V by 0 bases and J by 4 bases, and 5 bases separated the two germline ends. The CDR3 DNA sequence: TGTGCCACCAGCAGAGATCGATCAGATACGCAGTATTTT. It specifies CATSRDRSDTQYF.

This clonotype was counted only a few times. The rearrangement uses TRBV28 and TRBJ2-3; TRBD2 might be the D (7 bases). CDR3 length: 15 amino acids. The ends were cut back, 10 bases at V and 2 bases at J, with 19 bases in the middle. Germline assignment: CDR1 MDHEN and CDR2 SYDVKM. In nucleotides, the CDR3 is TGTGCCATTTGGGGGGGCCTGGGGTTCACAGATACGCAGTATTTT. As protein: CAIWGGLGFTDTQYF.

V usage is TRBV27 and J usage is TRBJ2-5, with 7 positions matching TRBD1. Germline V lookup: CDR1 MNHEY, CDR2 SMNVEV (reference sequence). Germline trimming cut 2 bases from V and 5 bases from J; bases unmatched to any gene: 5. The CDR3 length is 14 residues. As DNA, the CDR3 is TGTGCCAGCAGTTTAGATCGCAGGGGGGAGACCCAGTACTTC. It yields the protein CASSLDRRGETQYF.

The CDR3 sequence: CASSLDPGGGELFF. CDR3 sequence (DNA): TGTGCCAGCAGTTTAGACCCCGGGGGCGGGGAGCTGTTTTTT. The chain is built from TRBV12-3 or TRBV12-4 and TRBJ2-2; TRBD2 is a possible D gene (6 bases). This CDR3 spans 14 amino acids. V shed 1 base and J shed 7 bases, with 10 bases lying between them.

This clonotype showed up just a few times. The gene calls are TRBV7-9 and TRBJ2-7, with D possibly TRBD2 on 5 matching bases. There are 17 residues in the CDR3. V was cut by 5 bases and J by 3 bases, with 23 bases left in between. Looked up from germline, CDR1 is SEHNR and CDR2 is FQNEAQ (reference sequence). CDR3: CASSVIPGVVRDYEQYF. The CDR3 DNA reads as TGTGCCAGCAGCGTTATTCCCGGGGTCGTCCGCGACTACGAGCAGTACTTC.

This clonotype was seen a handful of times. This rearrangement joins TRBV5-5 to TRBJ2-5, with 9 bases lining up with TRBD1. The germline V gene has CDR1 SGHKS and CDR2 YYEKEE (reference sequence). V shed 4 bases, J shed 5 bases, and the junction held 12 bases outside the gene matches. The CDR3 runs to 16 residues. CDR3 amino acids: CASSSAGRTGDETQYF. CDR3 DNA sequence: TGTGCCAGCAGCAGCGCGGGCAGGACAGGGGACGAGACCCAGTACTTC.

This chain joins TRBV9 and TRBJ2-1, with D perhaps TRBD2 (5 bases). CDR1 is SGDLS and CDR2 is YYNGEE in the germline V gene. V shed 4 bases and J shed 0 bases, with 20 bases lying between them. The length of the CDR3 is 18 residues. The CDR3 reads CASSPYWGAPSSYNEQFF. DNA of the CDR3: TGTGCCAGCAGCCCCTACTGGGGAGCGCCAAGCTCCTACAATGAGCAGTTCTTC.

The chain has TRBV9 and TRBJ1-2; the D is unclear. In germline, CDR1 is SGDLS, CDR2 YYNGEE. V was trimmed by 3 bases and J by 4 bases, leaving 7 bases between them. The CDR3 is 12 residues long. The CDR3, as DNA: TGTGCCAGCAGCGCCGGCTCCTATGGCTACACCTTC. This encodes CASSAGSYGYTF.

In its sample, this clonotype was seen a few times. The V gene is TRBV6-1, the J gene TRBJ2-7, with TRBD2 as a possible D gene (6 bases). V shed 2 bases and J shed 2 bases, with 16 bases lying between them. Germline V gene lookup returns CDR1 MNHNS and CDR2 SASEGT. The CDR3 has 16 residues. DNA of the CDR3: TGTGCCAGCAGTGAATGGGCGGGGCAGCCTCCCTACGAGCAGTACTTC. As protein: CASSEWAGQPPYEQYF.

This clonotype was observed at least ten times. The rearrangement links TRBV7-9 to TRBJ1-6; no firm D call. Germline CDR1 reads SEHNR; CDR2 reads FQNEAQ (reference sequence). The CDR3 extends over 13 amino acids. V lost 5 bases to trimming and J lost 9 bases, with 11 bases between them. The chain's CDR3 is CASSEGEISPLHF. The CDR3 DNA reads TGTGCCAGCAGCGAAGGCGAAATTTCACCCCTCCACTTT.

The chain joins TRBV2 to TRBJ2-2; perhaps TRBD1 as D (6 bases). This CDR3 contains 15 residues. Germline-derived CDR1 and CDR2 are SNHLY and FYNNEI. V lost 4 bases to trimming and J lost 2 bases, with 11 bases between them. CDR3 protein: CASSARGKNTGELFF. The CDR3 region has the DNA TGTGCCAGCAGTGCCAGGGGTAAAAACACCGGGGAGCTGTTTTTT.

In its sample, this clonotype was seen many times. The chain carries TRBV7-9 and TRBJ2-7, with D uncertain. This CDR3 is 13 amino acids long. V was pared by 5 bases and J by 0 bases, with 8 bases between. The germline CDR1 and CDR2 sequences are SEHNR and FQNEAQ (reference sequence). CDR3 residues: CASSPTPSYEQYF. The CDR3 DNA is TGTGCCAGCAGCCCAACCCCCTCCTACGAGCAGTACTTC.

This clonotype has only a few counts. This sequence joins TRBV7-3 and TRBJ2-1; 7 bases line up with TRBD1. The CDR3 is made up of 15 amino acids. V was clipped by 5 bases and J by 0 bases; unmatched bases: 4. From germline, CDR1 is SGHTA and CDR2 FQGTGA. The CDR3 region has the DNA TGTGCCAGCAGCCACGACAGGGCCTCCTACAATGAGCAGTTCTTC. Protein: CASSHDRASYNEQFF.

The CDR3 reads CANDRSYEQYF. In DNA form, the CDR3 reads TGTGCCAACGACAGGTCCTACGAGCAGTACTTC. The rearrangement links TRBV27 to TRBJ2-7; tentative D call: TRBD1 (6 bases). The V end was cut by 10 bases, the J end by 1 base, with 8 bases between. Germline V lookup: CDR1 MNHEY, CDR2 SMNVEV (reference sequence). The CDR3 spans 11 residues.

There are a few counts of this clonotype. In nucleotides, the CDR3 is TGTGCCAGCAGTTTCGTAGGGACAGCCTACGAGCAGTACTTC. Translating gives CASSFVGTAYEQYF. The gene calls are TRBV27 and TRBJ2-7; 7 positions agree with TRBD1. Germline loops: CDR1 MNHEY, CDR2 SMNVEV (reference sequence). V dropped 3 bases and J dropped 2; count of bases not matched to a gene: 4. The CDR3 has 14 residues.

The chain uses TRBV5-6 and TRBJ2-7; 8 nucleotides match TRBD1. With V trimmed by 0 bases and J by 2 bases, 7 bases remained unmatched. CDR1 and CDR2 (germline): SGHDT, YYEEEE. This CDR3 comprises 16 residues. CDR3 DNA sequence: TGTGCCAGCAGCTTGGGTACCGGGACAGGAGCCTACGAGCAGTACTTC. Protein product: CASSLGTGTGAYEQYF.